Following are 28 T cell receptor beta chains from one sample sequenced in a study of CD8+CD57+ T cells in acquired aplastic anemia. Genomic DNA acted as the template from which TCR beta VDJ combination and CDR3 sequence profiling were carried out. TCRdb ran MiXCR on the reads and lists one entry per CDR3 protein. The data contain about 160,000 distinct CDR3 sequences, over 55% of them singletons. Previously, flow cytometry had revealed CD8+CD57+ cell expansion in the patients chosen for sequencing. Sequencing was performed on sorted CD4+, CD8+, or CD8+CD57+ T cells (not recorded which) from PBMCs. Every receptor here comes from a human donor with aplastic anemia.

DNA of the CDR3: TGTGCCATCAGTGAGGCTCTAGCGGGTTCCTACGAGCAGTACTTC. It codes for CAISEALAGSYEQYF. The J gene is TRBJ2-7, the V gene TRBV10-3; TRBD2 aligns across 8 bases. V was pared by 2 bases and J by 1 base, with 4 bases of the junction left unmatched. CDR1 and CDR2 from the germline V gene are ENHRY and SYGVKD. There are 15 residues in the CDR3.

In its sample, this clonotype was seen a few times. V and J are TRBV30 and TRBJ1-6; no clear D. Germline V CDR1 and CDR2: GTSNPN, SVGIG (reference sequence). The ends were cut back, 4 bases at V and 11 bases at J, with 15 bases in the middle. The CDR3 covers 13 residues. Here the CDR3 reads CAWTYTDGTPLHF. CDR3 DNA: TGTGCCTGGACGTACACAGACGGGACACCCCTCCACTTT.

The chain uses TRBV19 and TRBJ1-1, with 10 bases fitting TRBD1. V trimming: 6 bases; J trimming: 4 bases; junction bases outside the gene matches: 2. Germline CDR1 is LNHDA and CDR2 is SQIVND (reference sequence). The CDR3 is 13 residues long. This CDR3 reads CASSGTGVTEAFF. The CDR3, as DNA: TGTGCCAGTAGCGGGACAGGGGTCACTGAAGCTTTCTTT.

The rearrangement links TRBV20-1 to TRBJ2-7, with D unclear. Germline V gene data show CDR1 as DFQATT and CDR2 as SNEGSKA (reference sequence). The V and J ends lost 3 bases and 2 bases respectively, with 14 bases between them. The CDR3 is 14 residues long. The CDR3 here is CSASSLVSTYEQYF. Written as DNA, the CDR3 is TGCAGTGCTAGTTCCCTAGTTAGTACCTACGAGCAGTACTTC.

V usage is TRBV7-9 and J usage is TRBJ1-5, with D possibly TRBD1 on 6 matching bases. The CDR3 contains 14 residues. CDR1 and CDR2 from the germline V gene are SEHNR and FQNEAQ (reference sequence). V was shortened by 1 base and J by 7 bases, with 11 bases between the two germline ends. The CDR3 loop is CASSLGRGEQPQHF. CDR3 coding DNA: TGTGCCAGCAGCTTAGGCAGGGGAGAACAGCCCCAGCATTTT.

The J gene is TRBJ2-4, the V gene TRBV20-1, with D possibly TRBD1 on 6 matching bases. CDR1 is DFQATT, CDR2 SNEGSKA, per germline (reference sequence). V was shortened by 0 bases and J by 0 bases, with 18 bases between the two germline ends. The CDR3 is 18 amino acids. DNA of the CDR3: TGCAGTGCTAGAGATTGGGGGCAGCCCGGGCGAGCCAAAAACATTCAGTACTTC. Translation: CSARDWGQPGRAKNIQYF.

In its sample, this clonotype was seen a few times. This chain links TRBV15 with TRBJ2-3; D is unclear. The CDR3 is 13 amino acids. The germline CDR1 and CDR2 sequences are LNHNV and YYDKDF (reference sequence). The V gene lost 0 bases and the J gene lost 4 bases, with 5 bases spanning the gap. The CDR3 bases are TGTGCCACCAGCAGAGAGTGGTCAGATACGCAGTATTTT. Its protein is CATSREWSDTQYF.

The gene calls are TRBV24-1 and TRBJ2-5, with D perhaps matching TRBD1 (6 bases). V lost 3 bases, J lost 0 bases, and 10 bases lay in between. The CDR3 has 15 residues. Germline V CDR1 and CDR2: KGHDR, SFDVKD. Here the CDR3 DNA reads TGTGCCACCAGTGATACCAGGGGAGACCAAGAGACCCAGTACTTC. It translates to CATSDTRGDQETQYF.

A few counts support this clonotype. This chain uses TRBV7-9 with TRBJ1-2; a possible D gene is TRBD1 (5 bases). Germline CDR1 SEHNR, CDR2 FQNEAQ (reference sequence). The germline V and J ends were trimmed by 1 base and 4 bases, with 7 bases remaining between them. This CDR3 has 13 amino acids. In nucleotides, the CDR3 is TGTGCCAGCAGCTTAGATGGGGGCTATGGCTACACCTTC. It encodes CASSLDGGYGYTF.

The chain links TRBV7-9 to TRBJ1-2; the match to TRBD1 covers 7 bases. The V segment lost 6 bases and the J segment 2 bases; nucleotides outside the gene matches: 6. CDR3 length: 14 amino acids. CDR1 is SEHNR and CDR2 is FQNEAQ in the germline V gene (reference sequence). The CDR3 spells CASSEGTANYGYTF. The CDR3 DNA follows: TGTGCCAGCAGTGAAGGGACAGCAAACTATGGCTACACCTTC.

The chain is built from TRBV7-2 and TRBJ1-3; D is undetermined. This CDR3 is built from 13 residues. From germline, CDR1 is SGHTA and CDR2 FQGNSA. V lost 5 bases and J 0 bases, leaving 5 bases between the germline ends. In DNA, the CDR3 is TGTGCCAGCAGCGTGAGCTCTGGAAACACCATATATTTT. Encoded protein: CASSVSSGNTIYF.

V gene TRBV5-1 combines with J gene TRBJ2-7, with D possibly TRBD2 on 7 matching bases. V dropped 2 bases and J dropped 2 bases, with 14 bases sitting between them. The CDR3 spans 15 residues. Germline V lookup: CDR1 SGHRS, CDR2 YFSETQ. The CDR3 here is CASSFGGGLTYEQYF. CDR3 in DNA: TGCGCCAGCAGCTTTGGAGGGGGACTAACCTACGAGCAGTACTTC. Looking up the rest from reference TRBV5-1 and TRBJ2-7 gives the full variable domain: KAGVTQTPRYLIKTRGQQVTLSCSPISGHRSVSWYQQTPGQGLQFLFEYFSETQRNKGNFPGRFSGRQFSNSRSEMNVSTLELGDSALYLCASSFGGGLTYEQYFGPGTRLTVT.

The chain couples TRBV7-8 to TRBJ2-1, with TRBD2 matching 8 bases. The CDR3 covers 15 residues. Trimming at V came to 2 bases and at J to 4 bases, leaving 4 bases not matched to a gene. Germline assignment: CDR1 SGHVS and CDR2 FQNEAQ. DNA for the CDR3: TGTGCCAGCAGCTTACCAGCGGGGGAATACAATGAGCAGTTCTTC. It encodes CASSLPAGEYNEQFF.

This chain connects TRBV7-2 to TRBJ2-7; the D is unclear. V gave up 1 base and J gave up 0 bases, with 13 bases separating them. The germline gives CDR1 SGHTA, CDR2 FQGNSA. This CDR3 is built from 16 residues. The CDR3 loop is CASSLGATVSSYEQYF. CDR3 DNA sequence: TGTGCCAGCAGCTTAGGGGCGACTGTAAGCTCCTACGAGCAGTACTTC.

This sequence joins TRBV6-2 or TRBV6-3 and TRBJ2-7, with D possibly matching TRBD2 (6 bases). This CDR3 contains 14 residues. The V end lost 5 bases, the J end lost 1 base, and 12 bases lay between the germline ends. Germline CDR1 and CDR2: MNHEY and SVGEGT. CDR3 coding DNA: TGTGCCAGCAGTCAACTTAGCGGATCCTACGAGCAGTACTTC. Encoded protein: CASSQLSGSYEQYF.

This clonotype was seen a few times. The CDR3 DNA sequence: TGTGCCAGTATGATGGTTCCCTATAGCAATCAGCCCCAGCATTTT. Encoded protein: CASMMVPYSNQPQHF. This chain joins TRBV19 and TRBJ1-5; D gene unclear. Germline V CDR1 and CDR2: LNHDA, SQIVND (reference sequence). This CDR3 contains 15 residues. V lost 7 bases to trimming and J lost 0 bases, with 13 bases between them.

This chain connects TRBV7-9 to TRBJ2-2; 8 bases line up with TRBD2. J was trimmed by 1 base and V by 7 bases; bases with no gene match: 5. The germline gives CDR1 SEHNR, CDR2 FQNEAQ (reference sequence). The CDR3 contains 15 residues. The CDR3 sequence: CASNLAGGNTGELFF. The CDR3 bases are TGTGCCAGCAACCTCGCGGGGGGGAACACCGGGGAGCTGTTTTTT. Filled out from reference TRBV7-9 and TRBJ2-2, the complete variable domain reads DTGVSQNPRHKITKRGQNVTFRCDPISEHNRLYWYRQTLGQGPEFLTYFQNEAQLEKSRLLSDRFSAERPKGSFSTLEIQRTEQGDSAMYLCASNLAGGNTGELFFGEGSRLTVL.

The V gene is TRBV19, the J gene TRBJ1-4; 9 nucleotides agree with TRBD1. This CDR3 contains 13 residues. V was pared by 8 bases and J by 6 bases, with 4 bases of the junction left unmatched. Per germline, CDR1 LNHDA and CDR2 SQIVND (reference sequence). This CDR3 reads CASRGQGYEKLFF. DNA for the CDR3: TGTGCCAGTCGGGGACAGGGTTATGAAAAACTGTTTTTT.

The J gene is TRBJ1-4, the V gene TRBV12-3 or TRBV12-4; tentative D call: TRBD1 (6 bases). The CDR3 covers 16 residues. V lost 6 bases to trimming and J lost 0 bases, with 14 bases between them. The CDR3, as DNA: TGTGCCAGCAGGGACCCCAGGGGAGCAACTAATGAAAAACTGTTTTTT. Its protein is CASRDPRGATNEKLFF.

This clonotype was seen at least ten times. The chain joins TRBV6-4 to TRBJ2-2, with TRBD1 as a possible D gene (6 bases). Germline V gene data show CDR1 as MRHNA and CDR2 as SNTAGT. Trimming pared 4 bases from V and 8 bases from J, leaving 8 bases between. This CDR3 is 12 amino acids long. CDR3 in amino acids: CASSAGTGELFF. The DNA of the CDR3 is TGTGCCAGCAGTGCCGGGACAGGGGAGCTGTTTTTT.

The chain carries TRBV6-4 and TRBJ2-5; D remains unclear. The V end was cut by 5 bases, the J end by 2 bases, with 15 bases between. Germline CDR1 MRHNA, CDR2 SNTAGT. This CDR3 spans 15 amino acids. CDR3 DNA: TGTGCCAGCAGTTCTGTTCCTAGGGCGCAAGAGACCCAGTACTTC. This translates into CASSSVPRAQETQYF.

The CDR3 bases are TGTGCCAGCAGATCGACTCACTCCTACGAGCAGTACTTC. It is translated as CASRSTHSYEQYF. The J gene is TRBJ2-7, the V gene TRBV2; no reliable D call. CDR3 length equals 13 residues. Looked up from germline, CDR1 is SNHLY and CDR2 is FYNNEI. The germline V and J ends were trimmed by 6 bases and 0 bases, with 9 bases remaining between them. The complete variable domain, with remaining parts taken from reference TRBV2 and TRBJ2-7, reads EPEVTQTPSHQVTQMGQEVILRCVPISNHLYFYWYRQILGQKVEFLVSFYNNEISEKSEIFDDQFSVERPDGSNFTLKIRSTKLEDSAMYFCASRSTHSYEQYFGPGTRLTVT.

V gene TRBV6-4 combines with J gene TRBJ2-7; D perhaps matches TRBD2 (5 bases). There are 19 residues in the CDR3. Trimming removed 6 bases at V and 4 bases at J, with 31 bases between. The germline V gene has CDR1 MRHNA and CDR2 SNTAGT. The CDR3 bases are TGTGCCAGCAGCGGGGTTGGGGTGGGGTGGGCGACCGGAGGTTACGAGCAGTACTTC. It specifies CASSGVGVGWATGGYEQYF.

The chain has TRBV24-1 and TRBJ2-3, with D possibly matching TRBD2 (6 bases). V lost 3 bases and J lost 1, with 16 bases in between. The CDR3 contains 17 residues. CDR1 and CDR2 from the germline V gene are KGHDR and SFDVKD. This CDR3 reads CATSDVGRLGGTDTQYF. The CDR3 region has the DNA TGTGCCACCAGTGATGTGGGACGACTAGGCGGCACAGATACGCAGTATTTT.

In nucleotides, the CDR3 is TGTGCCAGCAAAAGCGACCTAAGCTCCTACGAGCAGTACTTC. It yields the protein CASKSDLSSYEQYF. This chain links TRBV24-1 with TRBJ2-7; no reliable D call. The CDR3 spans 14 residues. Trimming cost V 11 bases and J 0 bases, with 16 bases left between them. From germline, CDR1 is KGHDR and CDR2 SFDVKD.

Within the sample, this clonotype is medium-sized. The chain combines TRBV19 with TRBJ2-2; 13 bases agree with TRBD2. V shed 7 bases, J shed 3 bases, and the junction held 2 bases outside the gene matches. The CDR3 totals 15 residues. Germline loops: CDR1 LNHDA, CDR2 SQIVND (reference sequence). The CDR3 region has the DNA TGTGCCAGTATTGGGACTAGCGGGGACACCGGGGAGCTGTTTTTT. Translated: CASIGTSGDTGELFF.

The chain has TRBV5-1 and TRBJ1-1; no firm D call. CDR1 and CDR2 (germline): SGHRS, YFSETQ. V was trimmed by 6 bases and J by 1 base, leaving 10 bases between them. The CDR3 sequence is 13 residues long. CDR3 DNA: TGCGCCAGCACGGAGCCCACGAACACTGAAGCTTTCTTT. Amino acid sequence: CASTEPTNTEAFF.

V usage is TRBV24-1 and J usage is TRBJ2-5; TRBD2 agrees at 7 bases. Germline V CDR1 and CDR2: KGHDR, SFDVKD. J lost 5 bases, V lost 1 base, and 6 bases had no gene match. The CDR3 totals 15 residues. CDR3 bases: TGTGCCACCAGTGATTTAAACAGCGGGACGGAGACCCAGTACTTC. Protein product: CATSDLNSGTETQYF.